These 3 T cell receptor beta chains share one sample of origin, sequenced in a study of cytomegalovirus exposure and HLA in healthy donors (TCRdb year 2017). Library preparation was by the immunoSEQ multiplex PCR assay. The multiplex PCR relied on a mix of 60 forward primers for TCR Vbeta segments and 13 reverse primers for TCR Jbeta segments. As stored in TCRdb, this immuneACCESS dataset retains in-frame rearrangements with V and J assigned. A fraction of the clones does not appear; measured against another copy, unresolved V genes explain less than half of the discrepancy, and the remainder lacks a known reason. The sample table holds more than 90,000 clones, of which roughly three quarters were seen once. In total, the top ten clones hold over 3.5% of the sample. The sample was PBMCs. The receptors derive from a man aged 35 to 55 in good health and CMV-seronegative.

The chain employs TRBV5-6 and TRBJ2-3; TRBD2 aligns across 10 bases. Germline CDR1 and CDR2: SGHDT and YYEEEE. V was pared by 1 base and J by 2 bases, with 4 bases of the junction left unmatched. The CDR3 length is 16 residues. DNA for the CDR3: TGTGCCAGCAGCTTGTATAGCGGGGGGCCCACAGATACGCAGTATTTT. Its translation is CASSLYSGGPTDTQYF.

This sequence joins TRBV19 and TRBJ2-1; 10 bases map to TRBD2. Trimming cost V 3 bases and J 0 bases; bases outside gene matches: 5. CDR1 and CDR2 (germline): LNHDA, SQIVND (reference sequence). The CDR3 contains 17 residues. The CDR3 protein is CASSINSGGISYNEQFF. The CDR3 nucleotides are TGTGCCAGTAGTATCAATAGCGGGGGGATCTCCTACAATGAGCAGTTCTTC.

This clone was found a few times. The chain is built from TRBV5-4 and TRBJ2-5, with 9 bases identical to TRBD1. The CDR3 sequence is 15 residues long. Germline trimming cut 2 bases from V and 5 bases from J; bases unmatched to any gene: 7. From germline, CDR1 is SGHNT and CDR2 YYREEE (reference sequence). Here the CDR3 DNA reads TGTGCCAGCAGCTTAGACAGGGGGTTTGGGGAGACCCAGTACTTC. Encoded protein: CASSLDRGFGETQYF. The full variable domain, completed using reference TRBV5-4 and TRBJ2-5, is ETGVTQSPTHLIKTRGQQVTLRCSSQSGHNTVSWYQQALGQGPQFIFQYYREEENGRGNFPPRFSGLQFPNYSSELNVNALELDDSALYLCASSLDRGFGETQYFGPGTRLLVL.